The rows below give T cell receptor beta chains drawn from one sample of a study of shared clonotypes between healthy human individuals. Only in-frame clones appear in the TCRdb table, and some are missing; sequencing was by immunoSEQ multiplex PCR. The sample yields about 2,500,000 clones, approximately 90% seen once. Material: naive CD4+ T cells sorted from blood. These receptor sequences come from a man aged 18 to 29 in good health. Each CDR3 is given with its conserved first and last residue. The D gene is left open where the match is weak. Clone size is not always given. Where it is, it says once, few, many or a class for expanded clones.

CDR3 protein: CASRGQSSGNTIYF
CDR3 DNA: TGTGCCAGCAGGGGACAGTCCTCTGGAAACACCATATATTTT
clone size: few
D gene: TRBD1
V gene: TRBV2
J gene: TRBJ1-3

CDR3 protein: CASSVVTDTQYF
CDR3 DNA: TGTGCCAGCAGCGTGGTCACAGATACGCAGTATTTT
clone size: -
D gene: -
V gene: TRBV9
J gene: TRBJ2-3

CDR3 protein: CASSLAAGTTSYEQYF
CDR3 DNA: TGTGCCAGCAGCTTAGCGGCGGGGACAACCTCCTACGAGCAGTACTTC
clone size: -
D gene: -
V gene: TRBV7-2
J gene: TRBJ2-7

CDR3 protein: CASSGAGGNTIYF
CDR3 DNA: TGTGCCAGCAGCGGGGCGGGTGGAAACACCATATATTTT
clone size: once
D gene: -
V gene: TRBV9
J gene: TRBJ1-3

CDR3 protein: CASSFSGRPYTDTQYF
CDR3 DNA: TGTGCCAGCAGTTTTAGCGGGAGGCCTTACACAGATACGCAGTATTTT
clone size: -
D gene: TRBD2
V gene: TRBV27
J gene: TRBJ2-3

CDR3 protein: CAAGRGPGTNEKLFF
CDR3 DNA: TGTGCCGCCGGGAGGGGGCCGGGGACTAATGAAAAACTGTTTTTT
clone size: -
D gene: TRBD1
V gene: TRBV19
J gene: TRBJ1-4

CDR3 protein: CASSDGQGSYNEQFF
CDR3 DNA: TGTGCCAGCAGCGACGGACAGGGATCCTACAATGAGCAGTTCTTC
clone size: once
D gene: TRBD1
V gene: TRBV9
J gene: TRBJ2-1

CDR3 protein: CASSQGLGPRQNEQFF
CDR3 DNA: TGTGCCAGCAGCCAGGGGCTGGGACCTAGGCAGAATGAGCAGTTCTTC
clone size: once
D gene: -
V gene: TRBV14
J gene: TRBJ2-1

CDR3 protein: CAWSVRREEPQHF
CDR3 DNA: TGTGCCTGGAGTGTAAGGCGGGAGGAGCCCCAGCATTTT
clone size: -
D gene: -
V gene: TRBV30
J gene: TRBJ1-5

CDR3 protein: CAISDPGNEKLFF
CDR3 DNA: TGTGCCATCAGTGACCCAGGGAATGAAAAACTGTTTTTT
clone size: -
D gene: -
V gene: TRBV10-3
J gene: TRBJ1-4

CDR3 protein: CASRNRKESEEKLFF
CDR3 DNA: TGTGCCAGCAGAAACCGCAAGGAATCTGAAGAAAAACTGTTTTTT
clone size: -
D gene: -
V gene: TRBV6-6
J gene: TRBJ1-4

CDR3 protein: CASSEGRNQPQHF
CDR3 DNA: TGTGCCAGCAGCGAGGGACGGAATCAGCCCCAGCATTTT
clone size: -
D gene: -
V gene: TRBV7-2
J gene: TRBJ1-5

CDR3 protein: CASSLVGGGASEQFF
CDR3 DNA: TGTGCCAGCAGCCTGGTCGGCGGGGGGGCAAGTGAGCAGTTCTTC
clone size: -
D gene: TRBD2
V gene: TRBV7-2
J gene: TRBJ2-1

CDR3 protein: CASSFWQGTYEQYF
CDR3 DNA: TGTGCCAGCAGTTTTTGGCAGGGTACCTACGAGCAGTACTTC
clone size: -
D gene: -
V gene: TRBV28
J gene: TRBJ2-7

CDR3 protein: CASTRGQFSNQPQHF
CDR3 DNA: TGTGCCAGCACGAGGGGACAGTTTAGCAATCAGCCCCAGCATTTT
clone size: once
D gene: TRBD1
V gene: TRBV6-1
J gene: TRBJ1-5

CDR3 protein: CASSRGWEETQYF
CDR3 DNA: TGTGCCAGCAGCAGGGGGTGGGAAGAGACCCAGTACTTC
clone size: -
D gene: TRBD1
V gene: TRBV2
J gene: TRBJ2-5

CDR3 protein: CASSPDGGTTEAFF
CDR3 DNA: TGCGCCAGCAGCCCGGACGGTGGAACCACTGAAGCTTTCTTT
clone size: -
D gene: -
V gene: TRBV5-1
J gene: TRBJ1-1

CDR3 protein: CATSRDRGWTEAFF
CDR3 DNA: TGTGCCACCAGCAGAGATAGGGGTTGGACTGAAGCTTTCTTT
clone size: few
D gene: -
V gene: TRBV15
J gene: TRBJ1-1

CDR3 protein: CASSHPGREAYEQYF
CDR3 DNA: TGTGCCAGCAGCCATCCGGGTAGGGAAGCCTACGAGCAGTACTTC
clone size: -
D gene: -
V gene: TRBV5-4
J gene: TRBJ2-7

CDR3 protein: CASSPVRGEQYF
CDR3 DNA: TGTGCCAGCAGCCCCGTGAGGGGCGAGCAGTACTTC
clone size: -
D gene: -
V gene: TRBV7-8
J gene: TRBJ2-7

CDR3 protein: CASSPSGRVETQYF
CDR3 DNA: TGTGCCAGCAGCCCGAGCGGGAGGGTAGAGACCCAGTACTTC
clone size: -
D gene: TRBD2
V gene: TRBV11-2
J gene: TRBJ2-5

CDR3 protein: CASSLNSHTGELFF
CDR3 DNA: TGTGCCAGCAGCTTAAATAGCCACACCGGGGAGCTGTTTTTT
clone size: -
D gene: -
V gene: TRBV7-3
J gene: TRBJ2-2

CDR3 protein: CATDRTRAGELFF
CDR3 DNA: TGTGCCACGGACAGGACCCGCGCCGGGGAGCTGTTTTTT
clone size: -
D gene: TRBD1
V gene: TRBV7-9
J gene: TRBJ2-2

CDR3 protein: CASSPSWGSSNEQFF
CDR3 DNA: TGTGCCAGCAGCCCCAGTTGGGGTAGCTCCAATGAGCAGTTCTTC
clone size: once
D gene: -
V gene: TRBV6-6
J gene: TRBJ2-1

CDR3 protein: CASSLSTGNYGYTF
CDR3 DNA: TGCGCCAGCAGCCTGTCCACAGGGAACTATGGCTACACCTTC
clone size: -
D gene: -
V gene: TRBV4-3
J gene: TRBJ1-2

CDR3 protein: CASSPGGGFQETQYF
CDR3 DNA: TGTGCCAGCAGCCCCGGGGGAGGGTTCCAAGAGACCCAGTACTTC
clone size: -
D gene: TRBD2
V gene: TRBV7-3
J gene: TRBJ2-5

CDR3 protein: CASSTGQVNTGELFF
CDR3 DNA: TGTGCCAGTAGTACCGGACAGGTGAACACCGGGGAGCTGTTTTTT
clone size: -
D gene: TRBD1
V gene: TRBV19
J gene: TRBJ2-2

CDR3 protein: CASRLRDSPSYGYTF
CDR3 DNA: TGTGCCAGCAGACTCCGGGACAGCCCCTCCTATGGCTACACCTTC
clone size: -
D gene: TRBD1
V gene: TRBV2
J gene: TRBJ1-2

CDR3 protein: CASSLGDKGYEQYF
CDR3 DNA: TGTGCCAGCAGCTTAGGTGATAAAGGCTACGAGCAGTACTTC
clone size: once
D gene: -
V gene: TRBV11-2
J gene: TRBJ2-7

CDR3 protein: CASSYFNQPQHF
CDR3 DNA: TGTGCCAGCAGTTACTTCAATCAGCCCCAGCATTTT
clone size: -
D gene: -
V gene: TRBV6-5
J gene: TRBJ1-5

CDR3 protein: CASSLAGETYNEQFF
CDR3 DNA: TGCGCCAGCAGCTTGGCCGGGGAGACCTACAATGAGCAGTTCTTC
clone size: -
D gene: -
V gene: TRBV5-1
J gene: TRBJ2-1

CDR3 protein: CSASSVGLQFF
CDR3 DNA: TGCAGTGCTTCTTCGGTGGGGCTACAGTTCTTC
clone size: -
D gene: -
V gene: TRBV20-1
J gene: TRBJ2-1

CDR3 protein: CASSPQGDGYTF
CDR3 DNA: TGTGCCAGCTCACCACAGGGTGATGGCTACACCTTC
clone size: -
D gene: -
V gene: TRBV18
J gene: TRBJ1-2

CDR3 protein: CASSDLAGASGANVLTF
CDR3 DNA: TGTGCCAGCAGTGATCTAGCGGGGGCCTCTGGGGCCAACGTCCTGACTTTC
clone size: -
D gene: TRBD2
V gene: TRBV2
J gene: TRBJ2-6

CDR3 protein: CASSLGRPLLTGRNGYTF
CDR3 DNA: TGTGCCAGCAGCTTAGGGAGGCCCTTGCTGACAGGGAGGAATGGCTACACCTTC
clone size: -
D gene: TRBD1
V gene: TRBV11-2
J gene: TRBJ1-2

CDR3 protein: CATRNVPGPYEQYF
CDR3 DNA: TGTGCCACCAGGAACGTCCCAGGCCCCTACGAGCAGTACTTC
clone size: -
D gene: -
V gene: TRBV15
J gene: TRBJ2-7

CDR3 protein: CASSSPTRAATGELFF
CDR3 DNA: TGTGCCAGCAGCTCCCCTACCCGGGCGGCCACCGGGGAGCTGTTTTTT
clone size: -
D gene: -
V gene: TRBV7-2
J gene: TRBJ2-2

CDR3 protein: CASSPSSGTDTQYF
CDR3 DNA: TGTGCCAGCAGTCCCAGTTCGGGCACAGATACGCAGTATTTT
clone size: -
D gene: -
V gene: TRBV6-6
J gene: TRBJ2-3

CDR3 protein: CASSGDSRSNQPQHF
CDR3 DNA: TGTGCCAGCAGCGGCGACTCTCGGAGCAATCAGCCCCAGCATTTT
clone size: -
D gene: -
V gene: TRBV7-8
J gene: TRBJ1-5

CDR3 protein: CASSLGLAGVHEQFF
CDR3 DNA: TGCGCCAGCAGCTTGGGACTAGCGGGAGTACATGAGCAGTTCTTC
clone size: -
D gene: TRBD2
V gene: TRBV5-1
J gene: TRBJ2-1

CDR3 protein: CAISEAGGPGELFF
CDR3 DNA: TGTGCCATCAGTGAAGCGGGGGGGCCCGGGGAGCTGTTTTTT
clone size: -
D gene: TRBD2
V gene: TRBV10-3
J gene: TRBJ2-2

CDR3 protein: CASSGQGKVGTEAFF
CDR3 DNA: TGTGCCAGCAGTGGACAGGGCAAAGTAGGCACTGAAGCTTTCTTT
clone size: -
D gene: TRBD1
V gene: TRBV2
J gene: TRBJ1-1

CDR3 protein: CASSLPTPQTYEQYF
CDR3 DNA: TGTGCCAGCAGTTTACCGACTCCTCAAACCTACGAGCAGTACTTC
clone size: -
D gene: -
V gene: TRBV28
J gene: TRBJ2-7

CDR3 protein: CASSQDLAALGSEQFF
CDR3 DNA: TGCGCCAGCAGCCAAGACCTAGCGGCCCTAGGGAGTGAGCAGTTCTTC
clone size: -
D gene: TRBD2
V gene: TRBV4-3
J gene: TRBJ2-1

CDR3 protein: CASSWAGGTDTQYF
CDR3 DNA: TGCGCCAGCAGCTGGGCGGGAGGCACAGATACGCAGTATTTT
clone size: -
D gene: TRBD2
V gene: TRBV5-1
J gene: TRBJ2-3

CDR3 protein: CASSDVAGAQNEQFF
CDR3 DNA: TGTGCCAGTAGTGACGTAGCGGGAGCTCAGAATGAGCAGTTCTTC
clone size: -
D gene: TRBD2
V gene: TRBV19
J gene: TRBJ2-1

CDR3 protein: CASSRAGGPLNEQFF
CDR3 DNA: TGTGCCAGCAGCCGAGCGGGAGGGCCCTTAAATGAGCAGTTCTTC
clone size: -
D gene: TRBD2
V gene: TRBV6-5
J gene: TRBJ2-1

CDR3 protein: CASSLAGSSNYGYTF
CDR3 DNA: TGCGCCAGCAGCTTGGCGGGAAGTTCTAACTATGGCTACACCTTC
clone size: once
D gene: -
V gene: TRBV5-1
J gene: TRBJ1-2

CDR3 protein: CASSLQNTEAFF
CDR3 DNA: TGTGCCAGCAGCTTACAGAACACTGAAGCTTTCTTT
clone size: -
D gene: -
V gene: TRBV7-2
J gene: TRBJ1-1

CDR3 protein: CASLGIGRGFGNSPLHF
CDR3 DNA: TGTGCCAGTCTAGGAATTGGGCGGGGTTTTGGGAATTCACCCCTCCACTTT
clone size: -
D gene: -
V gene: TRBV27
J gene: TRBJ1-6

CDR3 protein: CASSLPGDLRDTQYF
CDR3 DNA: TGCGCCAGCAGCTTGCCGGGGGATTTAAGGGATACGCAGTATTTT
clone size: -
D gene: -
V gene: TRBV5-1
J gene: TRBJ2-3

CDR3 protein: CASSVGRGETGNQPQHF
CDR3 DNA: TGTGCCAGCAGCGTAGGAAGGGGGGAGACCGGCAATCAGCCCCAGCATTTT
clone size: -
D gene: -
V gene: TRBV9
J gene: TRBJ1-5

CDR3 protein: CASSLEAVGQGITGELFF
CDR3 DNA: TGCGCCAGCAGCCTTGAGGCGGTCGGACAGGGTATCACCGGGGAGCTGTTTTTT
clone size: -
D gene: TRBD1
V gene: TRBV5-1
J gene: TRBJ2-2

CDR3 protein: CASSEVEGNYGYTF
CDR3 DNA: TGTGCCAGCAGTGAAGTCGAAGGCAACTATGGCTACACCTTC
clone size: -
D gene: -
V gene: TRBV2
J gene: TRBJ1-2

CDR3 protein: CASSFYGTAANTGELFF
CDR3 DNA: TGTGCCAGCAGCTTCTACGGGACAGCCGCGAACACCGGGGAGCTGTTTTTT
clone size: -
D gene: TRBD1
V gene: TRBV7-2
J gene: TRBJ2-2

CDR3 protein: CASSLDGDTIYF
CDR3 DNA: TGTGCCAGCAGCTTAGATGGGGACACCATATATTTT
clone size: -
D gene: -
V gene: TRBV7-8
J gene: TRBJ1-3

CDR3 protein: CASSLDRDSQYF
CDR3 DNA: TGTGCCAGCAGCTTAGATCGGGACAGCCAGTACTTC
clone size: -
D gene: TRBD1
V gene: TRBV7-2
J gene: TRBJ2-7